This T cell receptor beta chain was identified in a study of cytomegalovirus exposure and HLA in healthy donors. The V segment lost 7 bases and the J segment 2 bases; nucleotides outside the gene matches: 3. Germline CDR1 reads MNHEY; CDR2 reads SVGAGI. The CDR3 totals 13 residues. Among the donors, all were healthy bone marrow donors. Primers for the PCR totalled 60 Vbeta and 13 Jbeta. Profiled with immunoSEQ multiplex PCR; TCRdb holds only in-frame clones, not every one. The table records around 150,000 clones, less than 80% of them present only once. General study results and limits: One later analysis reportedly identified an Asian-associated ancestry cluster that showed fewer N-insertions than the roughly 700-donor mean.

To note about this clone: Its antigen is still unknown.

The TCR was taken from a man aged 35-49 years in good health and CMV-seropositive. Material for sequencing was PBMCs. The gene calls are TRBV6-5 and TRBJ2-7, with 9 bases fitting TRBD2. In nucleotides, the CDR3 is TGTGCCAGCATAGCGGGAGTCACCTACGAGCAGTACTTC. Translating it yields CASIAGVTYEQYF.